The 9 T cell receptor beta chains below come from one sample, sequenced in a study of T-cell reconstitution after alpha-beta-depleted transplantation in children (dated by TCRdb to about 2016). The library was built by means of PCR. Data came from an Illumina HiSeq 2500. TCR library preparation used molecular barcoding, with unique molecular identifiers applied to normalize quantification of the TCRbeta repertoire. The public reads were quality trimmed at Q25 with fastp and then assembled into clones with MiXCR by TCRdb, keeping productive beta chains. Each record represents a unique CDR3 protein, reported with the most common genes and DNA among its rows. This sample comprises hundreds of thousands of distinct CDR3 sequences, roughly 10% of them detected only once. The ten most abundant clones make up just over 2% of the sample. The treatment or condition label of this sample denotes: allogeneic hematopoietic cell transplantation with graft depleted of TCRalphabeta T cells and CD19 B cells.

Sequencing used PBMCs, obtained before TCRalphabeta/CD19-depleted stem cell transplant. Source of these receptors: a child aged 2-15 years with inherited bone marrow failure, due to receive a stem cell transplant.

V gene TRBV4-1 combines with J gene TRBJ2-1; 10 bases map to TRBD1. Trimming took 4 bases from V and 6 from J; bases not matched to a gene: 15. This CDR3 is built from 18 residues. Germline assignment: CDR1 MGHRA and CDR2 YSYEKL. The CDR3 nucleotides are TGCGCCAGCAGCCGAGACAGGGGGCGATACTCCCCGGGCAATGAGCAGTTCTTC. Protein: CASSRDRGRYSPGNEQFF.

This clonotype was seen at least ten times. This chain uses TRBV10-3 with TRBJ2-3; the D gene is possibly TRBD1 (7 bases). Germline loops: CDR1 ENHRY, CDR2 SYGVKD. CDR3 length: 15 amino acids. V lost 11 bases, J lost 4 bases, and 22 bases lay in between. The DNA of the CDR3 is TGTGCCTCCCAGGGGAGCCAGGGGGGAGCAGATACGCAGTATTTT. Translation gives CASQGSQGGADTQYF.

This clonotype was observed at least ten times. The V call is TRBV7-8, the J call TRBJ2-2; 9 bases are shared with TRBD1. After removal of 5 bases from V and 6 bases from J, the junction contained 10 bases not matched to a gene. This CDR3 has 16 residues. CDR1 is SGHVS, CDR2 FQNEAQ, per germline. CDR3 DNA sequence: TGTGCCAGCAGCACCCCCCGGGACAGGGAAGCCGGGGAGCTGTTTTTT. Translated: CASSTPRDREAGELFF.

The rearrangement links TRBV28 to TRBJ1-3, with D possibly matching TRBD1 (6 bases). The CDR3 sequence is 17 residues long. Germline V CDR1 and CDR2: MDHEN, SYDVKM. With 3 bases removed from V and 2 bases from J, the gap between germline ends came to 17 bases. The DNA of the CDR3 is TGTGCCAGCAGTTTGCCGGGTGGGGGGGCGACTGGAAACACCATATATTTT. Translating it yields CASSLPGGGATGNTIYF. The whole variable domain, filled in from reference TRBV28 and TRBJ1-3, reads DVKVTQSSRYLVKRTGEKVFLECVQDMDHENMFWYRQDPGLGLRLIYFSYDVKMKEKGDIPEGYSVSREKKERFSLILESASTNQTSMYLCASSLPGGGATGNTIYFGEGSWLTVV.

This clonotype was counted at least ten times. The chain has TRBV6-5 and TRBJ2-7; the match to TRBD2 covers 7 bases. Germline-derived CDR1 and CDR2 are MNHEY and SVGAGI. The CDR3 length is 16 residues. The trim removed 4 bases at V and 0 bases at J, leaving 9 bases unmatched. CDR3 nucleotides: TGTGCCAGCAGTTCCCCGAAGCGGGATGGCTCCTACGAGCAGTACTTC. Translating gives CASSSPKRDGSYEQYF.

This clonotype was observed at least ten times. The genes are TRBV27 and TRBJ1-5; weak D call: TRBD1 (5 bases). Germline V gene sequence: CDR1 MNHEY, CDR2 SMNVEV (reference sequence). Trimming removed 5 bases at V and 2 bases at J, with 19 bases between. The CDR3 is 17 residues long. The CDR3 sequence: CASSPLHRGNRNQPQHF. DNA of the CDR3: TGTGCCAGCAGTCCCCTACATCGGGGGAATCGCAATCAGCCCCAGCATTTT.

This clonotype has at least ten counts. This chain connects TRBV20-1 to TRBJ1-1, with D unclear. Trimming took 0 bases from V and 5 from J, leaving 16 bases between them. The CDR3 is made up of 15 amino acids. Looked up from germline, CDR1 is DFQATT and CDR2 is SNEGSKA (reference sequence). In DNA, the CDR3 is TGCAGTGCTAGAGATCGCGGGGTCTCGGGGACTGAAGCTTTCTTT. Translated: CSARDRGVSGTEAFF.

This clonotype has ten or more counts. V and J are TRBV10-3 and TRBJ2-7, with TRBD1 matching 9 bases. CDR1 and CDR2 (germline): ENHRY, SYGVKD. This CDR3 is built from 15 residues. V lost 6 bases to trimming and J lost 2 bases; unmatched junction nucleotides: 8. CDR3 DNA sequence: TGTGCCATCAGCGCGGACAGGGGCGAACCCTACGAGCAGTACTTC. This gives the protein CAISADRGEPYEQYF.

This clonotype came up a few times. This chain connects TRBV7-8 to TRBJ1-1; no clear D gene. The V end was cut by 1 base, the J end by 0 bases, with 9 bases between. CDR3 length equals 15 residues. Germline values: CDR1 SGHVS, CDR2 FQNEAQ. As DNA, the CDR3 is TGTGCCAGCAGCTTAGGGCGGATCTTGAACACTGAAGCTTTCTTT. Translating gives CASSLGRILNTEAFF.